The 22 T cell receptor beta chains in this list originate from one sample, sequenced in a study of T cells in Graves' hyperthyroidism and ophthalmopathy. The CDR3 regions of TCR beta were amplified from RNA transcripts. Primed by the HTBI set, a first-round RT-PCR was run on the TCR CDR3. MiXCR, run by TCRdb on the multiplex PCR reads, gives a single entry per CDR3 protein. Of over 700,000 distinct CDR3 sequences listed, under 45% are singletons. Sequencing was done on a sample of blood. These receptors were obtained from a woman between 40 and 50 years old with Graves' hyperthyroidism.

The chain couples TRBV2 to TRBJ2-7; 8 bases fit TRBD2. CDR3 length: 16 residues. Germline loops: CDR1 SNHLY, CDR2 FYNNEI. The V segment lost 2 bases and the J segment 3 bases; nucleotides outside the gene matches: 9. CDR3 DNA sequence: TGTGCCAGCAGTGAAAGTAGGGGACTAGGAATCTACGAGCAGTACTTC. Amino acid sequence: CASSESRGLGIYEQYF.

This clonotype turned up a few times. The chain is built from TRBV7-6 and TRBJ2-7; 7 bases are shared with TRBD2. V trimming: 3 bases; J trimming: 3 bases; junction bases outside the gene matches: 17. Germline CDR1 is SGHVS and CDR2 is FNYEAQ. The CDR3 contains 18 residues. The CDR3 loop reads CASSFSGGYKISLYEQYF. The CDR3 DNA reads TGTGCCAGCAGCTTCTCCGGGGGGTATAAAATTTCTCTCTACGAGCAGTACTTC.

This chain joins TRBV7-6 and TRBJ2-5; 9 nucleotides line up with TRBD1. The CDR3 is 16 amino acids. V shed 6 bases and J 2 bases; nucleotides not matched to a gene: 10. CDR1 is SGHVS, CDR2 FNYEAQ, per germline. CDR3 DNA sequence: TGTGCCAGCAGTCCAGACAGGGGGATAACTCAAGAGACCCAGTACTTC. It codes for CASSPDRGITQETQYF.

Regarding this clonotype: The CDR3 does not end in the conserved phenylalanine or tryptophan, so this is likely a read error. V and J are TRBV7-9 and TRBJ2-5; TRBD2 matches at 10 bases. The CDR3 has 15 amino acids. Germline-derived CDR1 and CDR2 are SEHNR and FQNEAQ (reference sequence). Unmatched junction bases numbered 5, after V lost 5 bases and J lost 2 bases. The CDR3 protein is CASSTGLAEQETQYL. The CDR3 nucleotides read TGTGCCAGCAGCACTGGACTAGCGGAGCAAGAGACCCAGTACCTC.

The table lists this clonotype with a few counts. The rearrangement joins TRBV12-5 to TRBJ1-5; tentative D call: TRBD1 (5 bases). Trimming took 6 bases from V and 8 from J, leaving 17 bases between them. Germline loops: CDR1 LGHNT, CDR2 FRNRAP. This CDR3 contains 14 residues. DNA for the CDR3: TGTGCTAGTGGATCCGGGACTCTCTTCAAGCCCCAGCATTTT. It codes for CASGSGTLFKPQHF. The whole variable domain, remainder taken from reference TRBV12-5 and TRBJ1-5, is DARVTQTPRHKVTEMGQEVTMRCQPILGHNTVFWYRQTMMQGLELLAYFRNRAPLDDSGMPKDRFSAEMPDATLATLKIQPSEPRDSAVYFCASGSGTLFKPQHFGDGTRLSIL.

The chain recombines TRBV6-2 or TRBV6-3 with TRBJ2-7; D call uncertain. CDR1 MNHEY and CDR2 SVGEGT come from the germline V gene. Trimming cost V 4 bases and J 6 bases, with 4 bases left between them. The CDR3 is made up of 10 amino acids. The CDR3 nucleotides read TGTGCCAGCAGTTGGAGCGAGCAGTACTTC. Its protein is CASSWSEQYF.

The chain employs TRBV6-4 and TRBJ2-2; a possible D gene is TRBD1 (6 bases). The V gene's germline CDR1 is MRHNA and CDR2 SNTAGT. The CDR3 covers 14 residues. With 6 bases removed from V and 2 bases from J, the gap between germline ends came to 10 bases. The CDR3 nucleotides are TGTGCCAGCAGACGACAGGACAACACCGGGGAGCTGTTTTTT. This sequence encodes CASRRQDNTGELFF.

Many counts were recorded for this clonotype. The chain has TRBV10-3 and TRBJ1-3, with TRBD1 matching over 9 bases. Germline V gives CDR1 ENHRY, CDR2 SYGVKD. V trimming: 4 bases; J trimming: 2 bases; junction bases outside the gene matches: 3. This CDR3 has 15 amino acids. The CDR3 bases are TGTGCCATCAGTGGAGGGACAGGGACTGGAAACACCATATATTTT. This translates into CAISGGTGTGNTIYF.

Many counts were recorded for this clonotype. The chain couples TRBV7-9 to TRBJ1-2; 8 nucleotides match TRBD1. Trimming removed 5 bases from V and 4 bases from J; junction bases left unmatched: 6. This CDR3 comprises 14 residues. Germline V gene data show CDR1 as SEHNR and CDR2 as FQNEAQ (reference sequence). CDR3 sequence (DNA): TGTGCCAGCAGCCCCAGGGGGCGCCCCTATGGCTACACCTTC. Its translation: CASSPRGRPYGYTF.

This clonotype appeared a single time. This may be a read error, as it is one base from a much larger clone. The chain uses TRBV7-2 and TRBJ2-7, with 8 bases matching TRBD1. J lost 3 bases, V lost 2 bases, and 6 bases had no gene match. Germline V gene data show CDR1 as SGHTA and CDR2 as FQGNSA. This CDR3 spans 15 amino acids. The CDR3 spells CASSLMGQDFYEQYF. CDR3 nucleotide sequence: TGTGCCAGCAGCTTAATGGGACAGGATTTCTACGAGCAGTACTTC. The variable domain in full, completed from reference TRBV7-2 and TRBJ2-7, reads GAGVSQSPSNKVTEKGKDVELRCDPISGHTALYWYRQSLGQGLEFLIYFQGNSAPDKSGLPSDRFSAERTGGSVSTLTIQRTQQEDSAVYLCASSLMGQDFYEQYFGPGTRLTVT.

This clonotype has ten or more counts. CDR3 protein: CASSTGGSPLHF. In nucleotides, the CDR3 is TGTGCCAGCAGCACGGGAGGGTCACCCCTCCACTTT. The chain employs TRBV11-2 and TRBJ1-6; D gene unclear. Trimming removed 5 bases from V and 10 bases from J, with 9 bases in between. This CDR3 has 12 residues. The germline gives CDR1 SGHAT, CDR2 FQNNGV.

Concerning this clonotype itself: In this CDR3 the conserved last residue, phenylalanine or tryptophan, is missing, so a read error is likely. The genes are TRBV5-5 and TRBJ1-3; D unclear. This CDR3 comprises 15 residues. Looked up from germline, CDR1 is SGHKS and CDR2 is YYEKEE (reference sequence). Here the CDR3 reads CASSQDKASRNTIYL. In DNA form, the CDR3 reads TGCGCCAGCAGCCAAGATAAGGCGTCTAGAAACACCATATATCTT.

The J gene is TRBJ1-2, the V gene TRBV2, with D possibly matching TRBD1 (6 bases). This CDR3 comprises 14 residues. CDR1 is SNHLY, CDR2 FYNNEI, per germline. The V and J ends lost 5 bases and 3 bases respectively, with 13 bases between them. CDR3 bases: TGTGCCAGCAGTCTCCAGGGGTCGGACTATGGCTACACCTTC. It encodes CASSLQGSDYGYTF.

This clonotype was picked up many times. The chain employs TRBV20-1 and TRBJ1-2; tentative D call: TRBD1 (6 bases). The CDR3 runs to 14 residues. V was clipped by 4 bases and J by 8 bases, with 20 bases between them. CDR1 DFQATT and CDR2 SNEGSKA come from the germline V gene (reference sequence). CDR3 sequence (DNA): TGCAGTGCTATTATACAGGGTACGGAGCAAGGCTACACCTTC. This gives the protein CSAIIQGTEQGYTF.

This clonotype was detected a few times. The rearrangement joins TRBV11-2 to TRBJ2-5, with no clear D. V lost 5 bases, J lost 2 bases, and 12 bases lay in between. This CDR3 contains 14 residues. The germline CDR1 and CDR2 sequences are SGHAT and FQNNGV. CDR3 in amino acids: CASSQALFQETQYF. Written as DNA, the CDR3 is TGTGCCAGCAGCCAGGCCCTTTTTCAAGAGACCCAGTACTTC.

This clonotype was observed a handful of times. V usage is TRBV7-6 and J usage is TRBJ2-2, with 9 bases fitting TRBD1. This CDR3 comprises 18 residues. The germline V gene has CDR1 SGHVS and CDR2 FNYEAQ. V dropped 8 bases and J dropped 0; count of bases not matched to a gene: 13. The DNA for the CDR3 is TGTGCCAGCCGTCACTACAGGGGGCGAGAACCGAACACCGGGGAGCTGTTTTTT. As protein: CASRHYRGREPNTGELFF.

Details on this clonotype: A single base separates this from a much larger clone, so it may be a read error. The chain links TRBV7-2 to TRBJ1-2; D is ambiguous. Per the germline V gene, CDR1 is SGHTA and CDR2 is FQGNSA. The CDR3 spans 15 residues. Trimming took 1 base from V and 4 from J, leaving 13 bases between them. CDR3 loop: CASSLEHCLSYGYTF. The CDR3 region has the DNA TGTGCCAGCAGCTTAGAACACTGTCTCTCCTATGGCTACACCTTC.

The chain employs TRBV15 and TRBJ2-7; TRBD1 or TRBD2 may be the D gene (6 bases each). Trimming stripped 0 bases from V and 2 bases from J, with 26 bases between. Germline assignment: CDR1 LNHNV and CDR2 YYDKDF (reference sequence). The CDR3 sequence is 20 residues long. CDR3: CATSRDLGASNEGGPYEQYF. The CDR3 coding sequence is TGTGCCACCAGCAGAGATCTTGGTGCCAGCAATGAGGGGGGACCCTACGAGCAGTACTTC.

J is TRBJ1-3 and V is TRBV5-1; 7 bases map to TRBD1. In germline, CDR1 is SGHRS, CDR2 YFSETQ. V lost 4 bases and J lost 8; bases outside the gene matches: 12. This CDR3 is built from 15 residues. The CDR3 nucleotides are TGCGCCAGCAGCGGCGCAGGGGGGATTCGGGACACCATATATTTT. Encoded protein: CASSGAGGIRDTIYF.

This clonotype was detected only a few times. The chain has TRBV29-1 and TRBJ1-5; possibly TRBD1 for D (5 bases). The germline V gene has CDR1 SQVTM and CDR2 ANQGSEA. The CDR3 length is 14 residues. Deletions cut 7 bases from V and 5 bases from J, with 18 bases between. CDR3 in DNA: TGCAGCGCCCGGGGTATGGGGCGCGATCAGCCCCAGCATTTT. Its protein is CSARGMGRDQPQHF.

CDR3 region: CATSRGGQTPEAFF. The DNA for the CDR3 is TGTGCCACCAGCAGAGGGGGACAGACCCCTGAAGCTTTCTTT. The chain links TRBV15 to TRBJ1-1; 7 bases are a match to TRBD1. Germline V gene sequence: CDR1 LNHNV, CDR2 YYDKDF (reference sequence). This CDR3 has 14 amino acids. V lost 1 base, J lost 6 bases, and 5 bases stayed unmatched. Filled out from reference TRBV15 and TRBJ1-1, the complete variable domain reads DAMVIQNPRYQVTQFGKPVTLSCSQTLNHNVMYWYQQKSSQAPKLLFHYYDKDFNNEADTPDNFQSRRPNTSFCFLDIRSPGLGDTAMYLCATSRGGQTPEAFFGQGTRLTVV.

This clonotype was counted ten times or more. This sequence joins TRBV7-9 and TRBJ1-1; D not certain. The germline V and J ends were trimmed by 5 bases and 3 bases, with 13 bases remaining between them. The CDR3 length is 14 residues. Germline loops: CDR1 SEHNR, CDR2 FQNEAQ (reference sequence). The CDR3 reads CASSHLAGDTEAFF. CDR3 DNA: TGTGCCAGCAGCCACCTCGCGGGCGACACTGAAGCTTTCTTT.